This TCR beta chain was identified in a study of blood T cell repertoires in COVID-19. At the level of the study: PBMCs, B-cell-depleted T cells, or T cells provided the cDNA or gDNA that made up the material.

Authors' processing steps: Quantification of nucleated cells was approximated via reference gene primer amplification. Sequenced by immunoSEQ multiplex PCR; TCRdb stores in-frame clones only, minus some. From that table come the V and J calls and clone size; the DNA was used to work out D and trimming. Altogether around 30,000 clones are present, 75% to 90% being singletons, with the ten largest covering less than 9.5%. From germline, CDR1 is KGHDR and CDR2 SFDVKD. V was shortened by 7 bases and J by 0 bases, with 7 bases between the two germline ends. This CDR3 contains 13 residues. The source material was peripheral blood. This receptor was taken from a human donor in a cohort sampled during active COVID-19. This sequence joins TRBV24-1 and TRBJ2-3; possible D gene TRBD2, 5 bases. Here the CDR3 DNA reads TGTGCCACCAGCAGCGGAAGCACAGATACGCAGTATTTT. Amino acid sequence: CATSSGSTDTQYF.